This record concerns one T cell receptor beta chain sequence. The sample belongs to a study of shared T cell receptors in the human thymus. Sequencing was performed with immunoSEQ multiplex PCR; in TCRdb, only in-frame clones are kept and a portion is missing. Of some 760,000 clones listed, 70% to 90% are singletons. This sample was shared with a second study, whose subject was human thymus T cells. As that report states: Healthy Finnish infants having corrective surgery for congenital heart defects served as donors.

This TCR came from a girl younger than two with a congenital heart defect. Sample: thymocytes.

CDR3 nucleotides: TGTGCCAGTAGTATCCGGGACAGGAGGAACACTGAAGCTTTCTTT. This encodes CASSIRDRRNTEAFF. The chain is built from TRBV19 and TRBJ1-1; 8 bases map to TRBD1. J was trimmed by 1 base and V by 3 bases; bases with no gene match: 4. The V gene's germline CDR1 is LNHDA and CDR2 SQIVND (reference sequence). The CDR3 has 15 amino acids.